The subject of this entry is one TCR beta chain. Antigen unknown. The data belong to a study of T cells in localized non-small cell lung cancer. Study-level findings and limits: A median of roughly 57 clones ranked among the top 100 in tumor appeared in adjacent lung.

Libraries were prepared by immunoSEQ multiplex PCR; TCRdb keeps only in-frame clonotypes and omits some of them. This sample has some 85,000 clones; 80% occur once, and the top ten carry approximately 21%. Looked up from germline, CDR1 is MNHEY and CDR2 is SVGAGI. The V and J ends lost 6 bases and 4 bases respectively, with 6 bases between them. The CDR3 runs to 11 residues. This receptor was obtained from a man aged 35 to 70 with stage II squamous cell lung carcinoma. The input for sequencing was PBMCs, taken before any cancer treatment. The genes are TRBV6-5 and TRBJ2-5; D is uncertain. This CDR3 is CASSGLETQYF. The CDR3 region has the DNA TGTGCCAGCAGCGGGTTAGAGACCCAGTACTTC.